These 8 T cell receptor beta chains share one sample of origin, sequenced in a study of brain metastases from non-small cell lung cancer. Repertoires were generated with immunoSEQ multiplex PCR, while TCRdb's copy carries only in-frame clones and drops some. The data show roughly 3,700 clones, with about nine tenths seen just once and more than 2.5% held by the top ten. The sample comprised primary lung tumor tissue. These receptors all stem from a donor over 35 with non-small cell lung cancer.

The chain uses TRBV7-8 and TRBJ2-7; no definite D call. V lost 1 base to trimming and J lost 5 bases, with 12 bases between them. Germline V gene lookup returns CDR1 SGHVS and CDR2 FQNEAQ. The CDR3 spans 14 residues. CDR3: CASSLGGVGDEQYF. The CDR3 coding sequence is TGTGCCAGCAGCTTAGGTGGCGTCGGCGACGAGCAGTACTTC.

The chain has TRBV7-9 and TRBJ2-3; 11 positions match TRBD2. The CDR3 covers 16 residues. Germline CDR1 SEHNR, CDR2 FQNEAQ (reference sequence). V lost 5 bases to trimming and J lost 0 bases; unmatched junction nucleotides: 4. CDR3 residues: CASSTRLAGSTDTQYF. The CDR3 DNA is TGTGCCAGCAGCACCCGACTAGCGGGGAGCACAGATACGCAGTATTTT. Supplemented by reference TRBV7-9 and TRBJ2-3, the full variable domain reads DTGVSQNPRHKITKRGQNVTFRCDPISEHNRLYWYRQTLGQGPEFLTYFQNEAQLEKSRLLSDRFSAERPKGSFSTLEIQRTEQGDSAMYLCASSTRLAGSTDTQYFGPGTRLTVL.

V is TRBV12-3 or TRBV12-4 and J is TRBJ2-5, with a possible D match to TRBD2 (6 bases). This CDR3 spans 13 amino acids. The V gene lost 3 bases and the J gene lost 5 bases, with 10 bases spanning the gap. The CDR3 spells CASSFSGVETQYF. The CDR3 DNA reads TGTGCCAGCAGTTTTTCGGGGGTTGAGACCCAGTACTTC.

About this clone: Its ends do not fully match the called genes, so a read error is possible. This sequence joins TRBV7-7 and TRBJ2-2, with D perhaps matching TRBD1 (5 bases). Germline V gene data show CDR1 as SSHAT and CDR2 as FNYEAQ (reference sequence). This CDR3 comprises 15 residues. Here the CDR3 reads CASSLGQGDTGELFF. DNA for the CDR3: TGTGCTAGCAGCTTAGGGCAGGGTGACACCGGGGAGCTGTTTTTT.

In its sample, this clone was seen once. The V gene is TRBV2, the J gene TRBJ1-1, with D hard to call. From germline, CDR1 is SNHLY and CDR2 FYNNEI. Trimming stripped 5 bases from V and 12 bases from J, with 19 bases between. The CDR3 sequence is 13 residues long. CDR3 loop: CASSYDPGQSPFF. CDR3 nucleotides: TGTGCCAGCAGTTATGATCCCGGGCAGTCACCTTTCTTT.

Turning to this clone: Mismatch with germline at one junction end may stem from a read error. The gene calls are TRBV24-1 and TRBJ1-2; D may be TRBD1 (6 bases). This CDR3 region has 12 residues. CDR1 is KGHDR, CDR2 SFDVKD, per germline. The CDR3 is CATRDRNYGYIF. The CDR3 DNA reads as TGTGCCACCAGGGACAGAAACTATGGCTACATCTTC.

Note on this clone: Other nucleotide sequences from this sample produce the same CDR3. V gene TRBV6-5 combines with J gene TRBJ1-5; D gene unclear. Germline CDR1 is MNHEY and CDR2 is SVGAGI. This CDR3 has 14 amino acids. The germline V and J ends were trimmed by 2 bases and 0 bases, with 5 bases remaining between them. CDR3 sequence (DNA): TGTGCCAGCAGTTACGTACGTAGCAATCAGCCCCAGCATTTT. This encodes CASSYVRSNQPQHF.

This chain joins TRBV7-9 and TRBJ1-2, with 7 bases fitting TRBD1. CDR1 and CDR2 from the germline V gene are SEHNR and FQNEAQ (reference sequence). The CDR3 totals 14 residues. J was trimmed by 8 bases and V by 0 bases; bases with no gene match: 6. CDR3: CASSLATGVEGYTF. CDR3 in DNA: TGTGCCAGCAGCTTAGCTACAGGGGTGGAAGGCTACACCTTC.